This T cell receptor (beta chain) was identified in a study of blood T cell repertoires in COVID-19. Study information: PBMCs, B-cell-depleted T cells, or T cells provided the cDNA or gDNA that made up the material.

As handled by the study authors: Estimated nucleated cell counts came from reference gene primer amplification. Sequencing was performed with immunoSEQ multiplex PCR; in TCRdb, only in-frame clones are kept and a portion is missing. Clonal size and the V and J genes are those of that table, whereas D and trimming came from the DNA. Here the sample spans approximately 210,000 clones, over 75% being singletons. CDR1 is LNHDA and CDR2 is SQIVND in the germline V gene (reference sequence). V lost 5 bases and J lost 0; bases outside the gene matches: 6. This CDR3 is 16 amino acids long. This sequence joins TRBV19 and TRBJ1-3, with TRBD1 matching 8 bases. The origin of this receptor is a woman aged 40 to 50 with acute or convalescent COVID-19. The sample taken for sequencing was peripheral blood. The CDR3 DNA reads TGTGCCAGTAGTCCGACAGGGGCCTTCTCTGGAAACACCATATATTTT. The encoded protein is CASSPTGAFSGNTIYF.